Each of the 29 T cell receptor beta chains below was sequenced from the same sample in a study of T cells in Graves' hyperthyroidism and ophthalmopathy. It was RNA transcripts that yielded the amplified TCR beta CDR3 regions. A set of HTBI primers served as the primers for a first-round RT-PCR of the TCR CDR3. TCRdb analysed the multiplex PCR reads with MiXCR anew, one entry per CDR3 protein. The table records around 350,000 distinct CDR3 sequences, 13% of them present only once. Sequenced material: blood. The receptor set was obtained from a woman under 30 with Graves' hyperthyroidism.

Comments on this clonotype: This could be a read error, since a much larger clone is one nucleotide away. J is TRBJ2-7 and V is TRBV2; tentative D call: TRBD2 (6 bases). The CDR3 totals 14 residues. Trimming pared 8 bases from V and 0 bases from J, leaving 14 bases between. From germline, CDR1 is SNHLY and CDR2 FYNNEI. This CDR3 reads CASRGRGSSYEQYF. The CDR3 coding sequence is TGTGCCAGCCGTGGGCGGGGCAGCTCCTACGAGCAGTACTTC.

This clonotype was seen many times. The CDR3 here is CASSPRDGYGYTF. The CDR3, as DNA: TGTGCCAGCAGCCCTCGGGACGGCTATGGCTACACCTTC. This chain uses TRBV3-1 with TRBJ1-2, with D perhaps TRBD1 (5 bases). Trimming left V 4 bases short and J 4 bases short, with 10 bases between. Germline V gene data show CDR1 as LGHDT and CDR2 as YNNKEL (reference sequence). The length of the CDR3 is 13 residues.

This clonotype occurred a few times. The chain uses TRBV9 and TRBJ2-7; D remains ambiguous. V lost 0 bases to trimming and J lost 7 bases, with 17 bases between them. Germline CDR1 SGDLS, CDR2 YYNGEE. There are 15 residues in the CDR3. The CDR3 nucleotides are TGTGCCAGCAGCGTAGGAGATAGCTCCGCTTTGGAGCAGTACTTC. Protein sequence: CASSVGDSSALEQYF.

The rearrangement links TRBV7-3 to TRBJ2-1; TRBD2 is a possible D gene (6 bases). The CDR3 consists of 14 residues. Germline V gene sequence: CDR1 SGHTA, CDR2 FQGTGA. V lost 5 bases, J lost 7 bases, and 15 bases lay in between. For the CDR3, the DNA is TGTGCCAGCAGCCCTGGGGGGACTTCGAATGAGCAGTTCTTC. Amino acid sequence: CASSPGGTSNEQFF.

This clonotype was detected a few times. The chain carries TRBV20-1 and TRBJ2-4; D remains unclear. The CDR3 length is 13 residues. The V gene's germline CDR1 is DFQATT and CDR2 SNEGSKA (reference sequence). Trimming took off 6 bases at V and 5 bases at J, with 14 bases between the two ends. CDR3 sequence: CSARPILQNIQYF. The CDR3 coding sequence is TGCAGTGCCCGGCCCATCCTCCAAAACATTCAGTACTTC.

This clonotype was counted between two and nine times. The CDR3 is CSAWAPGTSGRSDYEQYF. CDR3 nucleotides: TGCAGTGCTTGGGCCCCAGGGACTAGCGGGAGATCGGACTACGAGCAGTACTTC. The V call is TRBV20-1, the J call TRBJ2-7; TRBD2 agrees at 14 bases. Per the germline V gene, CDR1 is DFQATT and CDR2 is SNEGSKA (reference sequence). The CDR3 consists of 18 residues. Trimming took 5 bases from V and 3 from J; bases not matched to a gene: 15.

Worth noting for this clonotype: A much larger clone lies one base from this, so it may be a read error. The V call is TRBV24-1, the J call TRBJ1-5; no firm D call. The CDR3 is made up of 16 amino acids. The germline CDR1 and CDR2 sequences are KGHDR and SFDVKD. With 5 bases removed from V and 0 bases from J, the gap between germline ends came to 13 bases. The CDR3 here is CATSGPREGSNQPQHF. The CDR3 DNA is TGTGCCACCAGTGGCCCAAGGGAAGGTAGCAATCAGCCCCAGCATTTT.

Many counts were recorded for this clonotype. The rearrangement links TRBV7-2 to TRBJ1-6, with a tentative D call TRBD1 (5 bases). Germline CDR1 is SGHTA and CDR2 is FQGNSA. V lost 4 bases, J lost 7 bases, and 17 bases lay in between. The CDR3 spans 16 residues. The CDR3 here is CASSSPWDGLNSPLHF. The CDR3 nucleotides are TGTGCCAGCAGCTCCCCCTGGGACGGACTAAATTCACCCCTCCACTTT.

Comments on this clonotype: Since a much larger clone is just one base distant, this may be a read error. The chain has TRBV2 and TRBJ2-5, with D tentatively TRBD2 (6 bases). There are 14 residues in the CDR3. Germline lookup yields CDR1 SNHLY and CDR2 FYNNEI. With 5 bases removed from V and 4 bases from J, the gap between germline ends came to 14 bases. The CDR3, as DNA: TGTGCCAGCAGTTTGGAGGTGGGAGGAGAGACCCAGTACTTC. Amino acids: CASSLEVGGETQYF.

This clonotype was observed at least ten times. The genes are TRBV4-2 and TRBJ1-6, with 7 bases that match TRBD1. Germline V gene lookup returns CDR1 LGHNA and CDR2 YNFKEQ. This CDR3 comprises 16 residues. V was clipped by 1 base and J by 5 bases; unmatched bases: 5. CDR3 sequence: CASSQVKGQHNSPLHF. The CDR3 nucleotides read TGTGCCAGCAGCCAAGTAAAGGGACAGCATAATTCACCCCTCCACTTT.

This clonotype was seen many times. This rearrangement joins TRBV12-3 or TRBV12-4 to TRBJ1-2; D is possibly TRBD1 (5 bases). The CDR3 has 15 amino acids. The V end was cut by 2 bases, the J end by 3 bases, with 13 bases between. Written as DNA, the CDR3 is TGTGCCAGCAGTTTAATCCAGGGTGATTACTATGGCTACACCTTC. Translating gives CASSLIQGDYYGYTF.

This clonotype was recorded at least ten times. CDR3 bases: TGCGCCAGCAGCTTGGGGGGTTGGTCTGAAGCTTTCTTT. Amino acid sequence: CASSLGGWSEAFF. The V and J genes are TRBV5-1 and TRBJ1-1; D is unclear. This CDR3 spans 13 amino acids. V dropped 0 bases and J dropped 6 bases, with 9 bases sitting between them. Germline lookup yields CDR1 SGHRS and CDR2 YFSETQ. Full variable domain (remainder filled in from reference TRBV5-1 and TRBJ1-1): KAGVTQTPRYLIKTRGQQVTLSCSPISGHRSVSWYQQTPGQGLQFLFEYFSETQRNKGNFPGRFSGRQFSNSRSEMNVSTLELGDSALYLCASSLGGWSEAFFGQGTRLTVV.

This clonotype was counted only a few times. CDR3 region: CASSPYPTGTGLYEQYF. CDR3 DNA: TGTGCCAGCAGCCCATACCCCACCGGGACAGGCTTATACGAGCAGTACTTC. The genes are TRBV3-1 and TRBJ2-7, with 8 nucleotides matching TRBD1. Germline trimming cut 4 bases from V and 4 bases from J; bases unmatched to any gene: 15. The length of the CDR3 is 17 residues. CDR1 is LGHDT and CDR2 is YNNKEL in the germline V gene (reference sequence).

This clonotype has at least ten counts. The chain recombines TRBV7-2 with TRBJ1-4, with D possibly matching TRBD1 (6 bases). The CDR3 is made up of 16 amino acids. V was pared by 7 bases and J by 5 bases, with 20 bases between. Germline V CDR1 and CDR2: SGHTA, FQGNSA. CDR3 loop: CASTETRGNLNEKLFF. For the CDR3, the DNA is TGTGCCAGCACCGAGACTAGGGGGAATCTAAATGAAAAACTGTTTTTT. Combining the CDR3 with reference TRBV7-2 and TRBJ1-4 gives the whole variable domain GAGVSQSPSNKVTEKGKDVELRCDPISGHTALYWYRQSLGQGLEFLIYFQGNSAPDKSGLPSDRFSAERTGGSVSTLTIQRTQQEDSAVYLCASTETRGNLNEKLFFGSGTQLSVL.

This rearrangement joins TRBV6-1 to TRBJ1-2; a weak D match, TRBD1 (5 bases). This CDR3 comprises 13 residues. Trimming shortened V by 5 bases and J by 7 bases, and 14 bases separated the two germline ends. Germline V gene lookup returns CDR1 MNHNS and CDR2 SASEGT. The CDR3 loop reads CASSPGARGGYTF. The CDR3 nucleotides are TGTGCCAGCAGTCCCGGGGCAAGAGGTGGCTACACCTTC.

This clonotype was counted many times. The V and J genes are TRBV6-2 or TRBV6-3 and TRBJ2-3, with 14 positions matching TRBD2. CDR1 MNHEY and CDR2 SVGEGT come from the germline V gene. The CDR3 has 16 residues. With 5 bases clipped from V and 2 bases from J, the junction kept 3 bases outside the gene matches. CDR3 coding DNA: TGTGCCAGCAGTGGGGGACTAGCGGGGGCCACAGATACGCAGTATTTT. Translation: CASSGGLAGATDTQYF.

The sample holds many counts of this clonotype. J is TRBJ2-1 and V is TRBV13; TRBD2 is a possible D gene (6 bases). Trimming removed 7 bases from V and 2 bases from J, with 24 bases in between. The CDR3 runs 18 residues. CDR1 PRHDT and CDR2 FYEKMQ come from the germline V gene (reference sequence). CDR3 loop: CASTSGGNKVSAYNEQFF. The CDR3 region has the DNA TGTGCCAGCACCTCGGGCGGGAACAAGGTTAGTGCCTACAATGAGCAGTTCTTC.

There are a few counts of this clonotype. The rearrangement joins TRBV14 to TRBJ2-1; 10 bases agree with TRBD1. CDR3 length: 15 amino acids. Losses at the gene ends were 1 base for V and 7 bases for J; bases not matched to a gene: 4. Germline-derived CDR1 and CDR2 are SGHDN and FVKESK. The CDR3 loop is CASSQGWTGGNEQFF. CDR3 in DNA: TGTGCCAGCAGCCAAGGCTGGACAGGGGGTAATGAGCAGTTCTTC.

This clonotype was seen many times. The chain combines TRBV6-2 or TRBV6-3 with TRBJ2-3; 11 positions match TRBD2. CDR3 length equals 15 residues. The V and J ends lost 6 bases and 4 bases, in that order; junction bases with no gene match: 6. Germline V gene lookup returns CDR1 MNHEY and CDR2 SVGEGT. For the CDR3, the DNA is TGTGCCAGCAGGTTTCTAGCGGGGGGCGCAGATACGCAGTATTTT. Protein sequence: CASRFLAGGADTQYF.

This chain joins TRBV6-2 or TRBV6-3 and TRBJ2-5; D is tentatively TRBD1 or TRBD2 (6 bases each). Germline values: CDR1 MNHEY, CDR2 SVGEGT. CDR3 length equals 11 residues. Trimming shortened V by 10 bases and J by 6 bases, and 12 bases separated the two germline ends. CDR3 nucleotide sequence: TGTGCCACCGGGGGCTTACAGACCCAGTACTTC. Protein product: CATGGLQTQYF.

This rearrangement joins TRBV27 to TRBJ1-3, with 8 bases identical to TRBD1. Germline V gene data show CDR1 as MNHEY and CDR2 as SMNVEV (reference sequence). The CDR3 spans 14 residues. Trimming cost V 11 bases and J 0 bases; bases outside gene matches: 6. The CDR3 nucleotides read TGTGCCGGCGGACAGGGAAGCTCTGGAAACACCATATATTTT. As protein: CAGGQGSSGNTIYF.

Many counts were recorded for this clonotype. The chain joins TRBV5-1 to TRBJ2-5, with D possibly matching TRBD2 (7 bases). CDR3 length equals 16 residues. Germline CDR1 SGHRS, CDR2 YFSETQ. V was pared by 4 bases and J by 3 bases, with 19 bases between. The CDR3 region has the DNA TGCGCCAGCAGCCGGGGGGACAATCGGGTTAAAGAGACCCAGTACTTC. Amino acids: CASSRGDNRVKETQYF.

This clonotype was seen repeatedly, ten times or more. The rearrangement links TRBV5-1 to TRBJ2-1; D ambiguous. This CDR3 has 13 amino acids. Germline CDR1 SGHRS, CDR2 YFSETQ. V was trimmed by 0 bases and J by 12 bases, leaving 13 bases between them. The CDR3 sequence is CASSLEDWSWQFF. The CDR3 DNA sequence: TGCGCCAGCAGCTTGGAAGACTGGAGTTGGCAGTTCTTC. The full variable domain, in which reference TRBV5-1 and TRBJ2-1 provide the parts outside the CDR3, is KAGVTQTPRYLIKTRGQQVTLSCSPISGHRSVSWYQQTPGQGLQFLFEYFSETQRNKGNFPGRFSGRQFSNSRSEMNVSTLELGDSALYLCASSLEDWSWQFFGPGTRLTVL.

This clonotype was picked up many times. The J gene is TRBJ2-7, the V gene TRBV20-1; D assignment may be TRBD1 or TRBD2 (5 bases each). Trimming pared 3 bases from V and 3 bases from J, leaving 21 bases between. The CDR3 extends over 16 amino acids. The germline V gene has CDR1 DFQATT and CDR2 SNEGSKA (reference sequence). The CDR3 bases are TGCAGTGCTAGCCATGGGACGGCAGGGAGTATCTACGAGCAGTACTTC. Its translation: CSASHGTAGSIYEQYF.

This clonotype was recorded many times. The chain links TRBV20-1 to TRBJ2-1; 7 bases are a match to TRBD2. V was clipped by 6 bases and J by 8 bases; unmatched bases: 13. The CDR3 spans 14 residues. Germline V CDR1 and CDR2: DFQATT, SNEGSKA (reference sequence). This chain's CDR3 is CSAHGGAGVDEQFF. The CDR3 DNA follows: TGCAGTGCACACGGCGGGGCGGGAGTCGATGAGCAGTTCTTC.

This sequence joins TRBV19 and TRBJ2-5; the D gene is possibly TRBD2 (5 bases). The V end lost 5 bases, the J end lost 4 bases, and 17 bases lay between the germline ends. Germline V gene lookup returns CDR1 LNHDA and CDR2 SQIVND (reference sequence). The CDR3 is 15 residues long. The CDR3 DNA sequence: TGTGCCAGTAGTTCGGTTGAGGGCCGGGGAGAGACCCAGTACTTC. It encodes CASSSVEGRGETQYF.

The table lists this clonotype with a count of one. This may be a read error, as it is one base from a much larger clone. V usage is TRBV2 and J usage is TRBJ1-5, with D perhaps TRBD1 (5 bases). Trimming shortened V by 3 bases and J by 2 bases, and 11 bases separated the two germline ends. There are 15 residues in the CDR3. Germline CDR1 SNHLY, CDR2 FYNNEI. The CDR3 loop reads CASSEGPGGNQPQHF. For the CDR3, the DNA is TGTGCCAGCAGTGAGGGTCCGGGGGGCAATCAGCCCCAGCATTTT.

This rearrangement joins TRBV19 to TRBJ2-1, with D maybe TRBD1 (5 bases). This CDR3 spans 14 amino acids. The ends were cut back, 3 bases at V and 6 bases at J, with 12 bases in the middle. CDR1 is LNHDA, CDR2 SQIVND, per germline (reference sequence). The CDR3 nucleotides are TGTGCCAGTAGTATTGGACACAGCCCCAATGAGCAGTTCTTC. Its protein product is CASSIGHSPNEQFF.

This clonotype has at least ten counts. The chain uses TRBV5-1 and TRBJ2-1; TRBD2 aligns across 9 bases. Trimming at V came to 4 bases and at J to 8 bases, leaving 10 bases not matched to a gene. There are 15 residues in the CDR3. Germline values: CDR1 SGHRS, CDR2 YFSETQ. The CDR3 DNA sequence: TGCGCCAGCAGCCACACCAGGACTAGCGTCGATGAGCAGTTCTTC. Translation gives CASSHTRTSVDEQFF.